This TCR beta chain is drawn from a study of T cells in Graves' hyperthyroidism and ophthalmopathy. This clonotype was recorded a few times. After removal of 5 bases from V and 6 bases from J, the junction contained 7 bases not matched to a gene. Germline V CDR1 and CDR2: MNHEY, SVGEGT. The CDR3 is 13 residues long. Authors of the study amplified TCR beta CDR3 regions from RNA transcripts. Using the HTBI primer set, a first-round RT-PCR was run on the TCR CDR3. Each CDR3 protein gets one entry after TCRdb re-called the multiplex PCR reads with MiXCR. The sample gives hundreds of thousands of distinct CDR3 sequences, roughly a third of which show up once; around 30% is in the top ten.

What was sequenced was blood. The TCR comes from a woman aged 35 to 49 with Graves' hyperthyroidism. The chain recombines TRBV6-2 or TRBV6-3 with TRBJ2-7, with 7 bases matching TRBD2. This CDR3 is CASSAPGGSEQYF. The CDR3, as DNA: TGTGCCAGCAGTGCTCCGGGGGGATCCGAGCAGTACTTC.